This T cell receptor beta chain was sequenced in a study of a mutant IDH1 vaccine in newly diagnosed glioma. Study in general: Treated patients had a mean age of around 40 years and a sex split that was around 60% male and roughly 40% female.

Assay used: immunoSEQ multiplex PCR; TCRdb lists only in-frame clones, some missing. The table records tens of thousands of clones, 82% of them present only once. The time point here: baseline, week 1 (first vaccination visit). Treatment specified: pre-vaccination baseline after standard-of-care therapy. Germline CDR1 and CDR2: MNHNY and SVGAGI (reference sequence). V shed 4 bases and J shed 6 bases, with 22 bases lying between them. CDR3 size: 16 residues. With respect to this clone: The antigen is not known.

Overall study results and limits: Top peripheral T cell clonotype shifts appeared unrelated to pseudoprogression.

The starting material was PBMCs, obtained from a glioma patient treated with radiotherapy, temozolomide or both. The chain has TRBV6-6 and TRBJ2-7; D ambiguous. The TCR was taken from a young man with glioma. CDR3 sequence reads: CASSWSASSLPREQYF. The CDR3 bases are TGTGCCAGCAGTTGGAGCGCTAGTAGTCTGCCCCGCGAGCAGTACTTC.